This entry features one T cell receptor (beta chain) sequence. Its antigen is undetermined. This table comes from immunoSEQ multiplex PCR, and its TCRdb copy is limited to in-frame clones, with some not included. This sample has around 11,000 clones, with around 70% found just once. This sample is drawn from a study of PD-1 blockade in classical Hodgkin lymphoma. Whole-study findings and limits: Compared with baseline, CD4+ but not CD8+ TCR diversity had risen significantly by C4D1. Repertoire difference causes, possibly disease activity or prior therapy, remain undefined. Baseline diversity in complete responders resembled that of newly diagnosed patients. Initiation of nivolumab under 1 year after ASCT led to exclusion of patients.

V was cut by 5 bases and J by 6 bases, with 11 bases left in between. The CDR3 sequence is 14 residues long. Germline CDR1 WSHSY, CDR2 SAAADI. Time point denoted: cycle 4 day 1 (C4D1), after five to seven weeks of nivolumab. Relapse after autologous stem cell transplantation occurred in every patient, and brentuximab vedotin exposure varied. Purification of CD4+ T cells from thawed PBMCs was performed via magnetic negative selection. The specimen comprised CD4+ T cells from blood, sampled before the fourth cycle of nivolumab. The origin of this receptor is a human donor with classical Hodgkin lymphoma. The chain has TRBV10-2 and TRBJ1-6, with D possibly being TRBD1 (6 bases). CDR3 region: CASSPGTSNSPLHF. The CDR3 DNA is TGCGCCAGCAGTCCCGGGACATCTAATTCACCCCTCCACTTT.